Following are 22 T cell receptor beta chains from one sample sequenced in a study of blood T cells in healthy people across ages. Combining a sample-barcoded 5' primer with a J-beta primer mix, a second PCR ran for about 7 to 11 cycles. TCRdb called the 5' RACE reads again in MiXCR, with one record for every CDR3 protein. The repertoire holds around 2 million distinct CDR3 sequences, about two fifths seen once, with 23% in the top ten. The sequencing sample was made of blood. Receptor source: a human donor in good health.

This clonotype was seen a few times. V and J are TRBV15 and TRBJ1-4; possibly TRBD1 for D (5 bases). Germline lookup yields CDR1 LNHNV and CDR2 YYDKDF (reference sequence). CDR3 size: 16 residues. V lost 0 bases and J 3 bases, leaving 11 bases between the germline ends. The CDR3 protein is CATSRENRPSNEKLFF. CDR3 nucleotide sequence: TGTGCCACCAGCAGAGAAAACAGGCCTTCTAATGAAAAACTGTTTTTT.

In this sample, this clonotype turned up a few times. The gene calls are TRBV6-2 or TRBV6-3 and TRBJ1-6, with TRBD1 identical over 10 bases. The CDR3 contains 14 residues. Germline V gene lookup returns CDR1 MNHEY and CDR2 SVGEGT. V shed 6 bases and J 10 bases; nucleotides not matched to a gene: 6. The CDR3 sequence is CASRRTGGISPLHF. The CDR3 DNA reads TGTGCCAGCAGGCGGACAGGGGGTATATCACCCCTCCACTTT.

Comment on this clonotype: Relative to the germline gene, one junction end is altered; a read error may explain this. V gene TRBV5-5 combines with J gene TRBJ1-5; no firm D call. CDR1 and CDR2 from the germline V gene are SGHKS and YYEKEE (reference sequence). This CDR3 has 13 residues. The CDR3 DNA reads as TGTGCCAACAGTCGAGATAGCAATCAGCCCAAGCATTTT. Protein: CANSRDSNQPKHF.

This clonotype showed up many times. The rearrangement joins TRBV20-1 to TRBJ2-1; 11 nucleotides align to TRBD2. This CDR3 is 13 amino acids long. Germline assignment: CDR1 DFQATT and CDR2 SNEGSKA (reference sequence). V shed 4 bases, J shed 7 bases, and the junction held 3 bases outside the gene matches. This chain's CDR3 is CSATTSGGNEQFF. CDR3 DNA sequence: TGCAGTGCTACTACTAGCGGGGGTAATGAGCAGTTCTTC.

About this clonotype: A junction boundary mismatches the germline segment, possibly from a read error. The chain employs TRBV29-1 and TRBJ2-3; 9 bases fit TRBD2. The CDR3 extends over 13 amino acids. Germline-derived CDR1 and CDR2 are SQVTM and ANQGSEA. CDR3 region: CSVGLAGTDTRYF. CDR3 DNA sequence: TGCAGCGTTGGTCTAGCGGGAACAGATACGCGGTATTTT.

V is TRBV29-1 and J is TRBJ1-4, with a weak D call TRBD1 (5 bases). The ends were cut back, 5 bases at V and 10 bases at J, with 14 bases in the middle. The CDR3 has 12 residues. From germline, CDR1 is SQVTM and CDR2 ANQGSEA. CDR3 sequence reads: CSVPLMGGKLFF. CDR3 nucleotide sequence: TGCAGCGTTCCTCTAATGGGGGGAAAACTGTTTTTT. The full variable domain, with the rest looked up from reference TRBV29-1 and TRBJ1-4, is SAVISQKPSRDICQRGTSLTIQCQVDSQVTMMFWYRQQPGQSLTLIATANQGSEATYESGFVIDKFPISRPNLTFSTLTVSNMSPEDSSIYLCSVPLMGGKLFFGSGTQLSVL.

This clonotype was seen a handful of times. The chain carries TRBV4-1 and TRBJ2-3; 10 nucleotides align to TRBD2. This CDR3 region has 17 residues. The germline gives CDR1 MGHRA, CDR2 YSYEKL. The ends lost 1 base at V and 6 bases at J; junction bases unmatched: 10. The CDR3 loop reads CASSQALAGAHGDTQYF. For the CDR3, the DNA is TGCGCCAGCAGCCAAGCGCTAGCGGGGGCCCACGGGGATACGCAGTATTTT.

This clonotype was observed a few times. The rearrangement uses TRBV5-5 and TRBJ2-1; 9 nucleotides line up with TRBD2. This CDR3 spans 18 amino acids. Germline trimming cut 1 base from V and 4 bases from J; bases unmatched to any gene: 12. Per germline, CDR1 SGHKS and CDR2 YYEKEE (reference sequence). The CDR3 DNA reads as TGTGCCAGCAGCTTGTCTCGAGTGGCGGGGGGGCTTTACAATGAGCAGTTCTTC. Amino acids: CASSLSRVAGGLYNEQFF.

The sample holds a few counts of this clonotype. The V call is TRBV7-3, the J call TRBJ2-5, with 7 positions matching TRBD2. The CDR3 runs to 16 residues. After removal of 2 bases from V and 5 bases from J, the junction contained 11 bases not matched to a gene. Germline loops: CDR1 SGHTA, CDR2 FQGTGA. As DNA, the CDR3 is TGTGCCAGCAGCTTAGGTTTGGGGGGGAGGGAGGAGACCCAGTACTTC. It yields the protein CASSLGLGGREETQYF. The full variable domain, rest sourced from reference TRBV7-3 and TRBJ2-5, is GAGVSQTPSNKVTEKGKYVELRCDPISGHTALYWYRQSLGQGPEFLIYFQGTGAADDSGLPNDRFFAVRPEGSVSTLKIQRTERGDSAVYLCASSLGLGGREETQYFGPGTRLLVL.

This clonotype was observed a few times. V is TRBV29-1 and J is TRBJ1-2, with 9 bases aligning to TRBD1. The CDR3 sequence is 14 residues long. From germline, CDR1 is SQVTM and CDR2 ANQGSEA. V lost 5 bases, J lost 4 bases, and 8 bases stayed unmatched. DNA of the CDR3: TGCAGCGTTAGGGACAGGGTACGAATCTATGGCTACACCTTC. Translating gives CSVRDRVRIYGYTF.

This chain connects TRBV4-2 to TRBJ1-4, with D perhaps TRBD1 (6 bases). The CDR3 covers 15 residues. CDR1 is LGHNA and CDR2 is YNFKEQ in the germline V gene. V was shortened by 4 bases and J by 3 bases, with 12 bases between the two germline ends. For the CDR3, the DNA is TGTGCCAGCAGCCCTAACAGGGCGTCTAATGAAAAACTGTTTTTT. This sequence encodes CASSPNRASNEKLFF.

Only a few counts were recorded for this clonotype. The chain uses TRBV7-2 and TRBJ2-7; 9 nucleotides align to TRBD1. Germline CDR1 reads SGHTA; CDR2 reads FQGNSA. J lost 1 base, V lost 6 bases, and 10 bases had no gene match. The CDR3 length is 16 residues. CDR3 nucleotides: TGTGCCAGCAGTTCAGGACAGGGGCGCGCGTCCTACGAGCAGTACTTC. Protein: CASSSGQGRASYEQYF.

This rearrangement joins TRBV4-3 to TRBJ2-5; D tentatively reads TRBD1 or TRBD2 (5 bases each). Germline CDR1 and CDR2: LGHNA and YSLEER. The CDR3 is 16 residues long. The ends were cut back, 0 bases at V and 4 bases at J, with 15 bases in the middle. CDR3 in amino acids: CASSQDPRGGSETQYF. In nucleotides, the CDR3 is TGCGCCAGCAGCCAAGATCCGAGGGGCGGTTCAGAGACCCAGTACTTC.

This clonotype has a handful of counts. This chain joins TRBV28 and TRBJ2-7; D gene ambiguous. With 7 bases removed from V and 2 bases from J, the gap between germline ends came to 15 bases. CDR1 MDHEN and CDR2 SYDVKM come from the germline V gene. The CDR3 length is 14 residues. This CDR3 reads CASKGSLPTYEQYF. The CDR3 nucleotides read TGTGCCAGCAAAGGGTCCTTACCTACCTACGAGCAGTACTTC.

The chain combines TRBV7-8 with TRBJ1-5, with a possible D match to TRBD1 (5 bases). CDR3 length: 17 residues. In germline, CDR1 is SGHVS, CDR2 FQNEAQ. V lost 2 bases, J lost 0 bases, and 14 bases lay in between. Written as DNA, the CDR3 is TGTGCCAGCAGCTTAACCTACAGACAGTATAGCAATCAGCCCCAGCATTTT. It is translated as CASSLTYRQYSNQPQHF.

The chain combines TRBV9 with TRBJ2-7; TRBD1 matches at 9 bases. Unmatched junction bases numbered 8, after V lost 4 bases and J lost 6 bases. CDR1 and CDR2 (germline): SGDLS, YYNGEE. This CDR3 comprises 14 residues. CDR3 sequence (DNA): TGTGCCAGCAGCTACAGGGGGCTTACCGGCGAGCAGTACTTC. It translates to CASSYRGLTGEQYF.

Comments on this clonotype: This sequence may be a read error, since a much larger clone differs from it by one base. J is TRBJ2-5 and V is TRBV6-1; D not certain. Germline V CDR1 and CDR2: MNHNS, SASEGT. The CDR3 spans 13 residues. CDR3 sequence reads: CASSSTLQETRYF. The CDR3 DNA reads as TGTGCCAGCAGTTCTACCCTCCAAGAGACCCGGTACTTC.

This chain links TRBV29-1 with TRBJ1-2; unclear D gene. Germline V gene data show CDR1 as SQVTM and CDR2 as ANQGSEA. The V end was cut by 3 bases, the J end by 4 bases, with 12 bases between. The CDR3 spans 13 residues. The CDR3 here is CSVEDLGSYGYTF. The DNA of the CDR3 is TGCAGCGTTGAGGATCTGGGATCCTATGGCTACACCTTC.

The chain links TRBV20-1 to TRBJ2-3; 9 positions match TRBD2. CDR1 is DFQATT and CDR2 is SNEGSKA in the germline V gene (reference sequence). V lost 6 bases and J lost 9; bases outside the gene matches: 13. This CDR3 is built from 14 residues. The CDR3 spells CSAIPRGGAQTQYF. The CDR3 DNA is TGCAGTGCAATTCCCCGCGGGGGGGCTCAGACGCAGTATTTT.

In DNA form, the CDR3 reads TGTGCCAGTAGTATCCAGGGCATGGATACGCAGTATTTT. Its translation: CASSIQGMDTQYF. V usage is TRBV19 and J usage is TRBJ2-3, with a tentative D call TRBD1 (5 bases). Germline lookup yields CDR1 LNHDA and CDR2 SQIVND (reference sequence). The CDR3 is made up of 13 amino acids. V was trimmed by 3 bases and J by 6 bases, leaving 10 bases between them.

This chain joins TRBV20-1 and TRBJ1-5; possibly TRBD1 for D (5 bases). CDR3 length equals 15 residues. The germline V gene has CDR1 DFQATT and CDR2 SNEGSKA (reference sequence). The ends were cut back, 6 bases at V and 3 bases at J, with 18 bases in the middle. This chain's CDR3 is CSASTEGRINQPQHF. The CDR3 DNA reads TGCAGTGCAAGTACCGAGGGGCGGATCAATCAGCCCCAGCATTTT.

The V call is TRBV7-3, the J call TRBJ2-3; 9 bases agree with TRBD2. The CDR3 length is 16 residues. Germline V gene sequence: CDR1 SGHTA, CDR2 FQGTGA. V lost 0 bases to trimming and J lost 4 bases; unmatched junction nucleotides: 5. The CDR3 reads CASSLTSGGHADTQYF. For the CDR3, the DNA is TGTGCCAGCAGCTTAACTAGCGGGGGCCACGCAGATACGCAGTATTTT. Together with reference TRBV7-3 and TRBJ2-3, the CDR3 gives the full variable domain: GAGVSQTPSNKVTEKGKYVELRCDPISGHTALYWYRQSLGQGPEFLIYFQGTGAADDSGLPNDRFFAVRPEGSVSTLKIQRTERGDSAVYLCASSLTSGGHADTQYFGPGTRLTVL.